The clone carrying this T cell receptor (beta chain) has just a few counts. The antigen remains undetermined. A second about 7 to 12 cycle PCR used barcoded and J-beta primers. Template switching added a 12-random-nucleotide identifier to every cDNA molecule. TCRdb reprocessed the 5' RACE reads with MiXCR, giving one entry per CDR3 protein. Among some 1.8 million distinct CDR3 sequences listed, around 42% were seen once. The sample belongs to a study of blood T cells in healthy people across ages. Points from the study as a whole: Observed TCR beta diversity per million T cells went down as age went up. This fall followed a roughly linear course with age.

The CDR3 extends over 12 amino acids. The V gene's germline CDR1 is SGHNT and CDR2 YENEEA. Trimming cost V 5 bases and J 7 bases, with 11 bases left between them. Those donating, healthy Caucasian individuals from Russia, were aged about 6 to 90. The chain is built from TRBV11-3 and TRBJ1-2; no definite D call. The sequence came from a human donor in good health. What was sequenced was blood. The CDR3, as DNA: TGTGCCAGCAGCCAGCTGAAGTTTGGCTACACCTTC. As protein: CASSQLKFGYTF. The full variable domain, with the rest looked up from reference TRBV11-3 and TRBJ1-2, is EAGVVQSPRYKIIEKKQPVAFWCNPISGHNTLYWYLQNLGQGPELLIRYENEEAVDDSQLPKDRFSAERLKGVDSTLKIQPAELGDSAVYLCASSQLKFGYTFGSGTRLTVV.